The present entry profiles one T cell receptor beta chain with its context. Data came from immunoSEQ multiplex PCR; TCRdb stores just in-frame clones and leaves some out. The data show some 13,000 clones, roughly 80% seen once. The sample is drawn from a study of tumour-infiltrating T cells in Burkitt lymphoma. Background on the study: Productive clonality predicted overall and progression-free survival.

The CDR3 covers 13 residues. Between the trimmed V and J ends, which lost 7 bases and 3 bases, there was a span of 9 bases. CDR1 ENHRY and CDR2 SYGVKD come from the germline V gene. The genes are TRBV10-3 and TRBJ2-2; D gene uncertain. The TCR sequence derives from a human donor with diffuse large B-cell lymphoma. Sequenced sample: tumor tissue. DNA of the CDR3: TGTGCCATCACCGGGTCCTACACCGGGGAGCTGTTTTTT. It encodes CAITGSYTGELFF.